This T cell receptor (beta chain) comes out of a study of blood T cell repertoires in COVID-19. The J segment lost 6 bases and the V segment lost 5 bases, leaving 6 bases of the junction unmatched. Germline V lookup: CDR1 SEHNR, CDR2 FQNEAQ (reference sequence). The CDR3 runs to 14 residues. Repertoires were generated with immunoSEQ multiplex PCR, while TCRdb's copy carries only in-frame clones and drops some. In the table there are about 86,000 clones, 75% to 90% of which are singletons. The TCR was taken from a human donor in a cohort sampled during active COVID-19. The gene calls are TRBV7-9 and TRBJ1-5; the match to TRBD1 covers 8 bases. Sequences were obtained from peripheral blood. CDR3 in DNA: TGTGCCAGCAGCCGCGGGACAGGAGGTCAGCCCCAGCATTTT. It specifies CASSRGTGGQPQHF.